This is a list of T cell receptor beta chains from one sample in a study of blood T cell repertoires in COVID-19. TCRdb keeps only in-frame clones here, not all; method: immunoSEQ multiplex PCR. The sample yields about 220,000 clones, 70% to 85% seen once. Source material: PBMCs or T cells enriched from blood (not recorded which). The source of these receptors is a woman aged 35 to 49 with acute COVID-19. The conserved cysteine and the conserved F or W are not part of the CDR3 here. The order of the fields is V gene, J gene, D gene, CDR3 protein. D genes are given only for firm matches.

v_gene: TRBV19; j_gene: TRBJ1-5; d_gene: TRBD1; CDR3aa: ASSMSGTGFNQPQH
v_gene: TRBV7-9; j_gene: TRBJ2-2; d_gene: TRBD1; CDR3aa: ASSLLRQGRNTGELF
v_gene: TRBV11-2; j_gene: TRBJ2-1; d_gene: TRBD1; CDR3aa: ASSPGTGWSNEQF
v_gene: TRBV28; j_gene: TRBJ1-5; d_gene: .; CDR3aa: ASRVGARGPQH
v_gene: TRBV6-5; j_gene: TRBJ1-4; d_gene: .; CDR3aa: ASSLHKATNEKLF
v_gene: TRBV28; j_gene: TRBJ1-5; d_gene: .; CDR3aa: ASSFSRRGFNQPQH
v_gene: TRBV9; j_gene: TRBJ2-1; d_gene: TRBD2; CDR3aa: ASSVVGTSGGAFEQF
v_gene: TRBV18; j_gene: TRBJ1-5; d_gene: .; CDR3aa: ASSPPLLTGGNQPQH
v_gene: TRBV5-8; j_gene: TRBJ1-1; d_gene: .; CDR3aa: ASTLSGNTEAF
v_gene: TRBV5-6; j_gene: TRBJ2-2; d_gene: .; CDR3aa: ASSSRDSTGELF
v_gene: TRBV7-2; j_gene: TRBJ1-1; d_gene: .; CDR3aa: ASRLRGGAEAF
v_gene: TRBV5-5; j_gene: TRBJ1-1; d_gene: .; CDR3aa: ASSYLQGTEAF
v_gene: TRBV7-8; j_gene: TRBJ1-5; d_gene: TRBD1; CDR3aa: ASSRQQGPPQPQH
v_gene: TRBV19; j_gene: TRBJ1-6; d_gene: .; CDR3aa: AVSPGSPLH
v_gene: TRBV29-1; j_gene: TRBJ2-1; d_gene: TRBD1; CDR3aa: SAYRQGWSSYNEQF
v_gene: TRBV24-1; j_gene: TRBJ2-7; d_gene: TRBD1; CDR3aa: ATSSAQGNEQY
v_gene: TRBV21-1; j_gene: TRBJ2-4; d_gene: .; CDR3aa: ASSKAGHLAKNIQY
v_gene: TRBV27; j_gene: TRBJ2-1; d_gene: .; CDR3aa: ASRPRTVYNEQF
v_gene: TRBV6-2/TRBV6-3; j_gene: TRBJ2-1; d_gene: .; CDR3aa: ASSYSHRGGLSYNEQF
v_gene: TRBV6-6; j_gene: TRBJ2-3; d_gene: .; CDR3aa: ASSSSPDTQY
v_gene: TRBV11-2; j_gene: TRBJ2-2; d_gene: .; CDR3aa: ASTPFTGTSVIGELF
v_gene: TRBV3-1/TRBV3-2; j_gene: TRBJ1-1; d_gene: .; CDR3aa: ASSQDGWGDTEAF